This T cell receptor beta chain was documented in a study of cytomegalovirus exposure and HLA in healthy donors. Amplification used 60 Vbeta primers and 13 Jbeta primers. TCRdb's table, derived via immunoSEQ multiplex PCR, lists solely in-frame clones and lacks some. The sample has about 43,000 clones; 60% to 80% are singletons. Study-level findings and limits: For presence/absence analyses, sequencing depth was assumed to be roughly uniform across donors. In a later analysis, compared with equally common non-associated chains, HLA-associated beta chains were more expanded. Sequencing likely produced, as an artifact, a cluster of highly shared sequence variants.

Of note for this clone: Its antigen is unidentified.

The CDR3 loop spans 17 amino acids. The trim removed 4 bases at V and 0 bases at J, leaving 12 bases unmatched. Looked up from germline, CDR1 is SGHRS and CDR2 is YFSETQ. The sequenced material came from PBMCs. The V call is TRBV5-1, the J call TRBJ1-1, with 7 nucleotides matching TRBD1. This sequence was found in a man aged 25-40 years in good health and CMV-seronegative. The CDR3 here is CASSPQPGTAMNTEAFF. CDR3 in DNA: TGCGCCAGCAGCCCACAACCCGGGACAGCAATGAACACTGAAGCTTTCTTT.